A selection of T cell receptor beta chains follows, all from one sample in a study of T cell changes during pregnancy in multiple sclerosis. TCRdb's copy holds only in-frame clones and misses some; the assay was immunoSEQ multiplex PCR. The data show tens of thousands of clones, with roughly 90% seen just once and roughly 9.5% held by the top ten. Sequenced material: peripheral blood, taken after pregnancy. All receptors come from a female donor in good health, enrolled as a control in a pregnancy study. Each CDR3 is given without its conserved first and last residue. D genes are given only for firm matches.

d_call: TRBD2; j_call: TRBJ2-4; cdr3_length: 17; v_call: TRBV27; cdr3_aa: ASSFQWGTSGRSGNIQY
d_call: TRBD1; j_call: TRBJ2-2; cdr3_length: 12; v_call: TRBV4-3; cdr3_aa: ASSQEGGAGELF
d_call: TRBD1; j_call: TRBJ1-2; cdr3_length: 14; v_call: TRBV30; cdr3_aa: AWSVTQGPRGYGYT
d_call: TRBD1; j_call: TRBJ1-2; cdr3_length: 12; v_call: TRBV7-2; cdr3_aa: ASSSDRGDYGYT
d_call: -; j_call: TRBJ2-7; cdr3_length: 13; v_call: TRBV19; cdr3_aa: ASSTDRKPSYEQY
d_call: TRBD2; j_call: TRBJ2-5; cdr3_length: 13; v_call: TRBV5-6; cdr3_aa: ASRLLAGVSETQY
d_call: TRBD2; j_call: TRBJ2-1; cdr3_length: 11; v_call: TRBV6-5; cdr3_aa: ASSGGSYNEQF
d_call: -; j_call: TRBJ1-4; cdr3_length: 14; v_call: TRBV18; cdr3_aa: ASSPRGVPSNEKLF
d_call: -; j_call: TRBJ1-5; cdr3_length: 13; v_call: TRBV4-3; cdr3_aa: ASSQDAASGRPQH
d_call: TRBD1; j_call: TRBJ1-1; cdr3_length: 13; v_call: TRBV2; cdr3_aa: ASSADRGRDTEAF
d_call: -; j_call: TRBJ1-2; cdr3_length: 13; v_call: TRBV7-9; cdr3_aa: ASSGWTRRNYGYT
d_call: -; j_call: TRBJ2-2; cdr3_length: 11; v_call: TRBV30; cdr3_aa: AWRTSNTGELF
d_call: TRBD1; j_call: TRBJ1-4; cdr3_length: 13; v_call: TRBV5-1; cdr3_aa: ASSLGGTGDAKLF
d_call: -; j_call: TRBJ1-5; cdr3_length: 11; v_call: TRBV19; cdr3_aa: ASSTGVEQPQH
d_call: TRBD2; j_call: TRBJ2-2; cdr3_length: 15; v_call: TRBV25-1; cdr3_aa: ASSELRTSGRPGELF
d_call: -; j_call: TRBJ1-4; cdr3_length: 13; v_call: TRBV9; cdr3_aa: ASSVAAGTNEKLF
d_call: TRBD2; j_call: TRBJ2-7; cdr3_length: 13; v_call: TRBV11-2; cdr3_aa: ASSVTSGRAYEQY
d_call: -; j_call: TRBJ2-7; cdr3_length: 11; v_call: TRBV11-3; cdr3_aa: ASSHAAGYEQY
d_call: TRBD1; j_call: TRBJ1-2; cdr3_length: 14; v_call: TRBV25-1; cdr3_aa: ASSANSGTGNYGYT
d_call: TRBD1; j_call: TRBJ1-5; cdr3_length: 15; v_call: TRBV30; cdr3_aa: AWSFGTGHYSNQPQH
d_call: -; j_call: TRBJ1-1; cdr3_length: 14; v_call: TRBV27; cdr3_aa: ASSLDKRTSNTEAF
d_call: -; j_call: TRBJ1-2; cdr3_length: 10; v_call: TRBV29-1; cdr3_aa: SVGPEDYGYT
d_call: -; j_call: TRBJ2-3; cdr3_length: 14; v_call: TRBV4-1; cdr3_aa: ASSRPVIAGTDTQY
d_call: -; j_call: TRBJ1-4; cdr3_length: 11; v_call: TRBV5-1; cdr3_aa: ASSRGAGEKLF
d_call: TRBD1; j_call: TRBJ1-1; cdr3_length: 14; v_call: TRBV19; cdr3_aa: ASSSLSGQSNTEAF
d_call: TRBD1; j_call: TRBJ2-7; cdr3_length: 14; v_call: TRBV5-6; cdr3_aa: ASSYQQGALSYEQY
d_call: TRBD2; j_call: TRBJ2-3; cdr3_length: 18; v_call: TRBV19; cdr3_aa: ASSVRGAGGAVTSTDTQY
d_call: TRBD1; j_call: TRBJ1-4; cdr3_length: 14; v_call: TRBV5-1; cdr3_aa: ASSLTGQGSYEKLF
d_call: -; j_call: TRBJ1-1; cdr3_length: 12; v_call: TRBV30; cdr3_aa: AGTGYGANTEAF
d_call: -; j_call: TRBJ2-3; cdr3_length: 12; v_call: TRBV30; cdr3_aa: AQRRGSSTDTQY
d_call: TRBD1; j_call: TRBJ2-7; cdr3_length: 11; v_call: TRBV30; cdr3_aa: AWSGGTGREQY